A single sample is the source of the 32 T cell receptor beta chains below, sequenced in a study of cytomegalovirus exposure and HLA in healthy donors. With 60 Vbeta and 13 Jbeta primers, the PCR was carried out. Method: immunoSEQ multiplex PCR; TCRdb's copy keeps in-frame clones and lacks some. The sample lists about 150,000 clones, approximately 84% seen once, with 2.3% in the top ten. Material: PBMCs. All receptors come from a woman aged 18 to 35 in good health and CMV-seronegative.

CDR3: CASSQPIIGTRHEQYF. Here the CDR3 DNA reads TGTGCCAGCAGCCAACCAATCATAGGTACGCGGCACGAGCAGTACTTC. This chain uses TRBV14 with TRBJ2-7; D gene uncertain. This CDR3 is built from 16 residues. Trimming cost V 2 bases and J 5 bases, with 19 bases left between them. Germline-derived CDR1 and CDR2 are SGHDN and FVKESK.

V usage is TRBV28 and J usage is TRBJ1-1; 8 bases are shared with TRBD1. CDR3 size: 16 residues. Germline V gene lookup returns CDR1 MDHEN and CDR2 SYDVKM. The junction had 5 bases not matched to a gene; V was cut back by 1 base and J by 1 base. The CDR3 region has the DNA TGTGCCAGCAGTTTATATCAACAGGGGGGGAACACTGAAGCTTTCTTT. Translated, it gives CASSLYQQGGNTEAFF.

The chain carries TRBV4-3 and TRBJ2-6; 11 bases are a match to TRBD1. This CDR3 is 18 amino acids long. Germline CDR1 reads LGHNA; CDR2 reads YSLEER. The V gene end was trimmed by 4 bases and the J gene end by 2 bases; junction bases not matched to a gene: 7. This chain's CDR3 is CASSPRDRGEPGANVLTF. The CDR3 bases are TGCGCCAGCAGCCCAAGGGACAGGGGGGAACCTGGGGCCAACGTCCTGACTTTC.

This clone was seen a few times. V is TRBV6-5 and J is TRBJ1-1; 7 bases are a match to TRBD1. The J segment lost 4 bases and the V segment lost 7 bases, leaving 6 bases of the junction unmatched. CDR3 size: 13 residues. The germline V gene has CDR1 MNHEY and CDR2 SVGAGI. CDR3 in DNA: TGTGCCAGCACCACCCAGGGGGGCACTGAAGCTTTCTTT. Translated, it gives CASTTQGGTEAFF.

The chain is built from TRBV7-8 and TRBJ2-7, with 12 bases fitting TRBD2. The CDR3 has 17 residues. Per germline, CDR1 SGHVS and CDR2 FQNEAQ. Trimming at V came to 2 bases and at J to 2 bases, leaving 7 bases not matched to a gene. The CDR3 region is CASSLMASGRDTYEQYF. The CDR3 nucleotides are TGTGCCAGCAGCTTAATGGCTAGCGGGAGGGATACCTACGAGCAGTACTTC.

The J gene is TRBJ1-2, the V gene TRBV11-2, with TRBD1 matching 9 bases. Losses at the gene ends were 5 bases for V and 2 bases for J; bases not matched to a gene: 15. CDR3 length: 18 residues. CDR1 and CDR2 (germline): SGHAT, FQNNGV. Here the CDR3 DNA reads TGTGCCAGCAGCACCCTGGACAGGGGAAATGGAAACAACTATGGCTACACCTTC. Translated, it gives CASSTLDRGNGNNYGYTF.

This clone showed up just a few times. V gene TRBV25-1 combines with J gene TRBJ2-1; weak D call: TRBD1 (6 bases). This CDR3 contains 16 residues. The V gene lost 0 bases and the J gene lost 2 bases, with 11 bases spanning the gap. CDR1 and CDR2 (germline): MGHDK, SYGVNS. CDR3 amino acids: CASSEYEGQPYNEQFF. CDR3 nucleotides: TGTGCCAGCAGTGAATATGAAGGACAGCCCTACAATGAGCAGTTCTTC.

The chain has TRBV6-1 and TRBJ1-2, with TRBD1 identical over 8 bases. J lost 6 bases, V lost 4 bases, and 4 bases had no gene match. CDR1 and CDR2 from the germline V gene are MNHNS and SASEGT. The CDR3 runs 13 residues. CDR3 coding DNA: TGTGCCAGCAGTGCGGACAGGGTAAATGGCTACACCTTC. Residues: CASSADRVNGYTF.

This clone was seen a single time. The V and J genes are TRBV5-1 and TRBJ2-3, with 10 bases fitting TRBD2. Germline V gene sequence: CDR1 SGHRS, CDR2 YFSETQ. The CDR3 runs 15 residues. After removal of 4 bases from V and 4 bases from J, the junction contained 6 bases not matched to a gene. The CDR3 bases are TGCGCCAGCAGCCCAACCGGGACTAGCGCAGATACGCAGTATTTT. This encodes CASSPTGTSADTQYF.

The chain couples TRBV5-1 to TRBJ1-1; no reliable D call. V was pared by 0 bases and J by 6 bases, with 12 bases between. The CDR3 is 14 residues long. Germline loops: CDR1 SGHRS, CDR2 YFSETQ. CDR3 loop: CASSLVGGNSEAFF. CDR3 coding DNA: TGCGCCAGCAGCTTGGTTGGAGGAAACTCTGAAGCTTTCTTT.

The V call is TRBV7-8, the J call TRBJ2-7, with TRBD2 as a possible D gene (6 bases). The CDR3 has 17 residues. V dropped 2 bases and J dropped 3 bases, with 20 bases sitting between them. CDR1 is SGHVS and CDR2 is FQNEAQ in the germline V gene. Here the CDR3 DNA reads TGTGCCAGCAGCTTACCCGGGACTCCTCGGATTATCTACGAGCAGTACTTC. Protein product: CASSLPGTPRIIYEQYF.

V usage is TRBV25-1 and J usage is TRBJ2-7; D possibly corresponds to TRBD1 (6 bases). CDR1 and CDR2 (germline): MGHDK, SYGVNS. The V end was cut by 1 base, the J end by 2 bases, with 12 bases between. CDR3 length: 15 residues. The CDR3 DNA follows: TGTGCCAGCAGTGAATGGGCAGGGGACACCTACGAGCAGTACTTC. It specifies CASSEWAGDTYEQYF.

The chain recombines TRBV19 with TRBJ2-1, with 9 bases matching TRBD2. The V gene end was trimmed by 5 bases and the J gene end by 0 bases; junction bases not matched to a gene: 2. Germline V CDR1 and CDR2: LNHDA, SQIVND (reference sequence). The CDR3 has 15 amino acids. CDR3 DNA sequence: TGTGCCAGTAGTGTTAGCGGGAGCTCCTACAATGAGCAGTTCTTC. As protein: CASSVSGSSYNEQFF.

CDR3 in amino acids: CASSGRVDYEQYF. In DNA, the CDR3 is TGTGCCAGCAGTGGCCGGGTGGACTACGAGCAGTACTTC. This rearrangement joins TRBV6-6 to TRBJ2-7, with D uncertain. This CDR3 spans 13 amino acids. Trimming stripped 5 bases from V and 3 bases from J, with 11 bases between. The germline V gene has CDR1 MNHNY and CDR2 SVGAGI (reference sequence).

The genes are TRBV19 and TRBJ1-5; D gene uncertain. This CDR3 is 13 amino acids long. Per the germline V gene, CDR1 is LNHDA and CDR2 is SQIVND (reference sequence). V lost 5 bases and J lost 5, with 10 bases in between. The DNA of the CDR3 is TGTGCCAGTAGTCTAGGGAGACATCAGCCCCAGCATTTT. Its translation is CASSLGRHQPQHF.

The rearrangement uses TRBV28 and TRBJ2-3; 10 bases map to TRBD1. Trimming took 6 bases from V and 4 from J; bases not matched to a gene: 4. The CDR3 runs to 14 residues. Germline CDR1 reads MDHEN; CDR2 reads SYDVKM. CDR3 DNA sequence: TGTGCCAGCAGGTTGACAGGGGGCGCAGATACGCAGTATTTT. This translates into CASRLTGGADTQYF.

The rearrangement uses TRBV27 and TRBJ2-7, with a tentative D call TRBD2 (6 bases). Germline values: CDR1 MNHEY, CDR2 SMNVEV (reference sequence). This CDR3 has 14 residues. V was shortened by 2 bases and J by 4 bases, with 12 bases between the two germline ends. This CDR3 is CASSLGMGGYEQYF. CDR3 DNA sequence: TGTGCCAGCAGTTTAGGCATGGGAGGATACGAGCAGTACTTC.

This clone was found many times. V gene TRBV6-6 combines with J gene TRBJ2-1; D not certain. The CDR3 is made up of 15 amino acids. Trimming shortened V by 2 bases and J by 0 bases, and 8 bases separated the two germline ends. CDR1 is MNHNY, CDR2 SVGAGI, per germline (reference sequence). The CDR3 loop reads CASSYEVGSYNEQFF. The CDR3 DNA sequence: TGTGCCAGCAGTTACGAGGTTGGCTCCTACAATGAGCAGTTCTTC.

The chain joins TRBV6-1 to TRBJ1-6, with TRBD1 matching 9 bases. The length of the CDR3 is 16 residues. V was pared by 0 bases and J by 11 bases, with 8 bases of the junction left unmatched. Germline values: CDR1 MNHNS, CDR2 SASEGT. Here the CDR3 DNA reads TGTGCCAGCAGTGAAGCTAACAGGGGGCGCGGAACACCCCTCCACTTT. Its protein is CASSEANRGRGTPLHF.

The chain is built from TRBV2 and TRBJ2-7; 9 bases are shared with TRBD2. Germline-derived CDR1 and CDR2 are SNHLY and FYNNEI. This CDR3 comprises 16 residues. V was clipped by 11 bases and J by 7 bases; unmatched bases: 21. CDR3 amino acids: CASAQGVASGMDEQYF. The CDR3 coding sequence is TGTGCCTCTGCGCAGGGTGTGGCTAGCGGGATGGATGAGCAGTACTTC.

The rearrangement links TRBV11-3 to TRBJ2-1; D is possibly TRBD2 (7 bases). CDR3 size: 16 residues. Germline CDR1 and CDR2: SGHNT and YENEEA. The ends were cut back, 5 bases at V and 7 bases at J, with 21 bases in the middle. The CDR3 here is CASSPSSAGARNEQFF. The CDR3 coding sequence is TGTGCCAGCAGCCCCAGTTCCGCGGGGGCCAGGAATGAGCAGTTCTTC.

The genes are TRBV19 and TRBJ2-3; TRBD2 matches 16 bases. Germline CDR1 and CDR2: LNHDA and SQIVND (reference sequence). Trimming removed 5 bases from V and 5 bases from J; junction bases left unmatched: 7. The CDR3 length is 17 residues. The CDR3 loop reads CASSPGLAGGPGDTQYF. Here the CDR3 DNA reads TGTGCCAGTAGTCCGGGACTAGCGGGAGGGCCAGGAGATACGCAGTATTTT.

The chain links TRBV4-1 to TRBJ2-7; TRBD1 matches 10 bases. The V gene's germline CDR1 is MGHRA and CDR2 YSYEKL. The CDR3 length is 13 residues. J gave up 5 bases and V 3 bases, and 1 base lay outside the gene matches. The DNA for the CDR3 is TGCGCCAGCAGCCACGGACAGGGGGACGAGCAGTACTTC. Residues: CASSHGQGDEQYF.

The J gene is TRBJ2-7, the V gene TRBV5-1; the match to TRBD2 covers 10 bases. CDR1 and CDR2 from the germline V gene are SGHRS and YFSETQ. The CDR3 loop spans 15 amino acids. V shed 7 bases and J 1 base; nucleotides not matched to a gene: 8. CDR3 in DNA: TGCGCCAGCCGTAGCGGGGGGAGTGAATCCTACGAGCAGTACTTC. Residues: CASRSGGSESYEQYF.

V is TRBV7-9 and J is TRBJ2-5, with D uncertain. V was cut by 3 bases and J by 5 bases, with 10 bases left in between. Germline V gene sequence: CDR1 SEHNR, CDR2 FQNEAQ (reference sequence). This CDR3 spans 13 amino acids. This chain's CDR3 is CASSFGPVETQYF. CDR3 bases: TGTGCCAGCAGCTTTGGGCCGGTCGAGACCCAGTACTTC.

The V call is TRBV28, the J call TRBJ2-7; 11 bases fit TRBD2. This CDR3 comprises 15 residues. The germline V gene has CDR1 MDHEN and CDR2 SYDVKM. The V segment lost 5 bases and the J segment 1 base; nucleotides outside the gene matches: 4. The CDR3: CASSGLAGTSYEQYF. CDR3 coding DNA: TGTGCCAGCAGTGGACTAGCGGGTACGTCCTACGAGCAGTACTTC.

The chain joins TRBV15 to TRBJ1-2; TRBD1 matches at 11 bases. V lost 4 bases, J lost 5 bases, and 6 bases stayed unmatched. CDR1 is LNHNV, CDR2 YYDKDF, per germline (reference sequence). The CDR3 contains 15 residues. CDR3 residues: CATSTRTGGVYGYTF. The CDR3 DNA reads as TGTGCCACCAGCACACGGACAGGGGGCGTTTATGGCTACACCTTC.

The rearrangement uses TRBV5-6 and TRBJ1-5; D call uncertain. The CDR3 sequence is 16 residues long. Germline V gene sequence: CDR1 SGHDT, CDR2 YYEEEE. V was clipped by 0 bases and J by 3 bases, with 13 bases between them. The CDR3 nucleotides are TGTGCCAGCAGCTTGGCCGGAGCGGACTTCAATCAGCCCCAGCATTTT. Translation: CASSLAGADFNQPQHF.

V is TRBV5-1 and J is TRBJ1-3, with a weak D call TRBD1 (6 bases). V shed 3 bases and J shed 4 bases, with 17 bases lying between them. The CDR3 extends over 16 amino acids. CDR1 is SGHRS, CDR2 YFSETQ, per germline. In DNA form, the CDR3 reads TGCGCCAGCAGCTGGAGAGCGGGGGCGCGAGGAAACACCATATATTTT. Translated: CASSWRAGARGNTIYF.

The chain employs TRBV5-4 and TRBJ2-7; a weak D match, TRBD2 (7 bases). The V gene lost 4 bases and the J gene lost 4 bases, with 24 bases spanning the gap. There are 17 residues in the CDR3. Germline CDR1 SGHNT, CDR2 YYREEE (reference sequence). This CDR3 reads CASSLGPGGGDLYEQYF. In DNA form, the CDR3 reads TGTGCCAGCAGCCTGGGACCGGGGGGCGGCGACCTGTACGAGCAGTACTTC.

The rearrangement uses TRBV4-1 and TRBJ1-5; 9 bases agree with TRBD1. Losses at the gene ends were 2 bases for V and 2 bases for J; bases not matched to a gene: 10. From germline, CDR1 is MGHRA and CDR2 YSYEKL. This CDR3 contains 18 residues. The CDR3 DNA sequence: TGCGCCAGCAGCCAACTATTACAGGGGGCCGCGGGCAATCAGCCCCAGCATTTT. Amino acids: CASSQLLQGAAGNQPQHF.

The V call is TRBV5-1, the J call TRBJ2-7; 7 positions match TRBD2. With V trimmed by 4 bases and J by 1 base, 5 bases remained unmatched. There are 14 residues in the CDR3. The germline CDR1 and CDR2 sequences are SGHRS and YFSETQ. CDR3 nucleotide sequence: TGCGCCAGCAGCGAGGGAGGGACTTCCTACGAGCAGTACTTC. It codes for CASSEGGTSYEQYF.